These 25 T cell receptor beta chains were all obtained from the same sample, sequenced in a study of cytomegalovirus exposure and HLA in healthy donors. The PCR was carried out with 60 Vbeta primers and 13 Jbeta primers. Measured with immunoSEQ multiplex PCR; TCRdb has only the in-frame clones, and not every one. Of more than 110,000 clones listed, just over 70% were seen once; the top ten hold 1.6%. The sequencing sample was made of PBMCs. The receptors stem from a woman between 25 and 40 years old in good health and CMV-seronegative.

This chain joins TRBV30 and TRBJ1-5; 9 bases are a match to TRBD1. Germline lookup yields CDR1 GTSNPN and CDR2 SVGIG (reference sequence). V lost 3 bases and J lost 3; bases outside the gene matches: 6. This CDR3 is 15 amino acids long. The CDR3 region is CAWSTGGTDNQPQHF. CDR3 bases: TGTGCCTGGAGCACAGGGGGCACCGACAATCAGCCCCAGCATTTT.

This clone was picked up one time. The chain couples TRBV10-3 to TRBJ2-3; 12 nucleotides align to TRBD2. The CDR3 sequence is 17 residues long. The V and J ends lost 0 bases and 2 bases, in that order; junction bases with no gene match: 3. The V gene's germline CDR1 is ENHRY and CDR2 SYGVKD. DNA for the CDR3: TGTGCCATCAGTGAGTCGACTAGCGGGAGAAACACAGATACGCAGTATTTT. Protein: CAISESTSGRNTDTQYF.

This chain's CDR3 is CAWSAATGPSGNTIYF. In DNA, the CDR3 is TGTGCCTGGAGTGCCGCAACAGGCCCCTCTGGAAACACCATATATTTT. The chain recombines TRBV30 with TRBJ1-3; tentative D call: TRBD1 (5 bases). V was pared by 1 base and J by 0 bases, with 13 bases between. CDR3 length: 16 amino acids. CDR1 is GTSNPN, CDR2 SVGIG, per germline (reference sequence). Variable domain in full (rest from reference TRBV30 and TRBJ1-3): SQTIHQWPATLVQPVGSPLSLECTVEGTSNPNLYWYRQAAGRGLQLLFYSVGIGQISSEVPQNLSASRPQDRQFILSSKKLLLSDSGFYLCAWSAATGPSGNTIYFGEGSWLTVV.

The rearrangement joins TRBV30 to TRBJ2-2; tentative D call: TRBD2 (5 bases). The germline V and J ends were trimmed by 2 bases and 7 bases, with 14 bases remaining between them. There are 14 residues in the CDR3. Germline lookup yields CDR1 GTSNPN and CDR2 SVGIG (reference sequence). The CDR3 loop is CAWSMRAGVGELFF. As DNA, the CDR3 is TGTGCCTGGAGTATGCGGGCTGGCGTCGGGGAGCTGTTTTTT.

This clone was detected only a few times. V and J are TRBV5-1 and TRBJ1-6; tentative D call: TRBD1 (5 bases). V was trimmed by 2 bases and J by 8 bases, leaving 17 bases between them. Per germline, CDR1 SGHRS and CDR2 YFSETQ. The CDR3 spans 16 residues. The CDR3 loop is CASSFYGGSEDSPLHF. Here the CDR3 DNA reads TGCGCCAGCAGCTTCTACGGGGGGTCGGAGGATTCACCCCTCCACTTT.

This clone was seen once. This chain connects TRBV6-1 to TRBJ1-4; D not resolved. This CDR3 contains 12 residues. The germline CDR1 and CDR2 sequences are MNHNS and SASEGT. V lost 4 bases and J 7 bases, leaving 7 bases between the germline ends. CDR3 DNA: TGTGCCAGCAGTGGCAACGGTGAAAAACTGTTTTTT. The encoded protein is CASSGNGEKLFF.

There are a few counts of this clone. The V gene is TRBV5-4, the J gene TRBJ2-5; D is perhaps TRBD2 (6 bases). Germline V gives CDR1 SGHNT, CDR2 YYREEE (reference sequence). V lost 10 bases and J lost 1, with 17 bases in between. The CDR3 is made up of 14 amino acids. CDR3: CAGTRGGFQETQYF. The CDR3 coding sequence is TGTGCCGGCACGAGGGGAGGCTTCCAAGAGACCCAGTACTTC.

This clone was seen once. V gene TRBV6-6 combines with J gene TRBJ2-3; 8 bases are a match to TRBD1. CDR1 is MNHNY, CDR2 SVGAGI, per germline (reference sequence). The length of the CDR3 is 14 residues. Germline trimming cut 4 bases from V and 1 base from J; bases unmatched to any gene: 1. The CDR3 region has the DNA TGTGCCAGCAGTTCGGACAGGGGCACAGATACGCAGTATTTT. Protein: CASSSDRGTDTQYF.

The chain uses TRBV5-1 and TRBJ2-5; D is perhaps TRBD1 (5 bases). Germline V gene sequence: CDR1 SGHRS, CDR2 YFSETQ. V was cut by 4 bases and J by 1 base, with 14 bases left in between. The length of the CDR3 is 15 residues. The CDR3 loop is CASSTRQTLQETQYF. CDR3 coding DNA: TGCGCCAGCAGCACCCGACAGACCCTCCAAGAGACCCAGTACTTC.

The V call is TRBV7-8, the J call TRBJ1-5, with D tentatively TRBD1 (5 bases). The V gene's germline CDR1 is SGHVS and CDR2 FQNEAQ. V was trimmed by 4 bases and J by 2 bases, leaving 12 bases between them. There are 15 residues in the CDR3. The CDR3 region is CASSSQGVGNQPQHF. As DNA, the CDR3 is TGTGCCAGCAGCTCCCAGGGTGTTGGCAATCAGCCCCAGCATTTT.

Of note for this clone: One junction end does not reproduce the germline sequence, and a read error may be involved. The rearrangement links TRBV6-1 to TRBJ2-1; possibly TRBD2 for D (6 bases). CDR3 length: 13 amino acids. Germline V gives CDR1 MNHNS, CDR2 SASEGT. The CDR3, as DNA: TGTGCCAGCAGCGAAGGAGGGATCAATGAGCAGTTCTTC. This sequence encodes CASSEGGINEQFF.

The chain couples TRBV19 to TRBJ1-2, with D possibly being TRBD1 (6 bases). The V gene lost 1 base and the J gene lost 5 bases, with 8 bases spanning the gap. The CDR3 has 13 residues. Germline values: CDR1 LNHDA, CDR2 SQIVND (reference sequence). CDR3: CASSIGQEYGYTF. The CDR3 DNA reads as TGTGCCAGTAGTATAGGACAGGAATATGGCTACACCTTC.

The chain combines TRBV7-3 with TRBJ2-2; TRBD1 agrees at 9 bases. This CDR3 contains 17 residues. Germline lookup yields CDR1 SGHTA and CDR2 FQGTGA. Losses at the gene ends were 5 bases for V and 0 bases for J; bases not matched to a gene: 7. The CDR3 nucleotides are TGTGCCAGCAGCCCGATACAGGGGGCCGCGAACACCGGGGAGCTGTTTTTT. This gives the protein CASSPIQGAANTGELFF.

This chain links TRBV9 with TRBJ2-5; 13 bases fit TRBD2. Trimming removed 4 bases from V and 3 bases from J; junction bases left unmatched: 3. Germline-derived CDR1 and CDR2 are SGDLS and YYNGEE. The CDR3 runs to 15 residues. The CDR3 DNA reads as TGTGCCAGCAGCCCCGGACTAGCGGGGGAAGAGACCCAGTACTTC. Encoded protein: CASSPGLAGEETQYF.

This chain links TRBV2 with TRBJ2-1; tentative D call: TRBD2 (6 bases). CDR3 length equals 14 residues. Germline V gene data show CDR1 as SNHLY and CDR2 as FYNNEI. Deletions cut 6 bases from V and 2 bases from J, with 11 bases between. The CDR3 DNA reads TGTGCCAGCAGGGCTAGCGAAACCTACAATGAGCAGTTCTTC. Protein: CASRASETYNEQFF.

This clone has just a few counts. The chain employs TRBV11-1 and TRBJ2-3; possible D gene TRBD2, 5 bases. CDR1 is SGHAT and CDR2 is FQDESV in the germline V gene (reference sequence). Trimming removed 5 bases at V and 3 bases at J, with 12 bases between. The CDR3 runs to 14 residues. CDR3 residues: CASSPRTGTDTQYF. DNA of the CDR3: TGTGCCAGCAGCCCGCGGACTGGGACAGATACGCAGTATTTT.

The chain joins TRBV27 to TRBJ2-2; the match to TRBD2 covers 11 bases. V was pared by 6 bases and J by 4 bases, with 4 bases of the junction left unmatched. CDR1 is MNHEY, CDR2 SMNVEV, per germline (reference sequence). The CDR3 is 15 amino acids. The CDR3 DNA is TGTGCCAGCAGCTTACTAGCGGGGGCCACCGGGGAGCTGTTTTTT. Encoded protein: CASSLLAGATGELFF.

This clone was observed a few times. This CDR3 reads CASSRDTNYGYTF. CDR3 bases: TGTGCCAGCAGTCGGGACACCAACTATGGCTACACCTTC. V is TRBV2 and J is TRBJ1-2; TRBD1 might be the D (6 bases). V was trimmed by 5 bases and J by 2 bases, leaving 9 bases between them. The CDR3 is made up of 13 amino acids. Germline CDR1 and CDR2: SNHLY and FYNNEI.

This sequence joins TRBV5-4 and TRBJ2-3, with 9 bases fitting TRBD2. The length of the CDR3 is 16 residues. Germline loops: CDR1 SGHNT, CDR2 YYREEE (reference sequence). J lost 6 bases, V lost 4 bases, and 12 bases had no gene match. The CDR3 nucleotides are TGTGCCAGCAGCCCCTATTTAGCGGGAGTGACGGATACGCAGTATTTT. Encoded protein: CASSPYLAGVTDTQYF. The whole variable domain, remainder taken from reference TRBV5-4 and TRBJ2-3, is ETGVTQSPTHLIKTRGQQVTLRCSSQSGHNTVSWYQQALGQGPQFIFQYYREEENGRGNFPPRFSGLQFPNYSSELNVNALELDDSALYLCASSPYLAGVTDTQYFGPGTRLTVL.

The V call is TRBV19, the J call TRBJ2-5, with 8 bases aligning to TRBD2. V dropped 1 base and J dropped 5; count of bases not matched to a gene: 9. The CDR3 loop spans 16 amino acids. Germline-derived CDR1 and CDR2 are LNHDA and SQIVND (reference sequence). The CDR3 protein is CASSIGGERERETQYF. The CDR3 nucleotides are TGTGCCAGTAGTATAGGGGGGGAGCGGGAGCGGGAGACCCAGTACTTC.

The rearrangement links TRBV5-6 to TRBJ1-2; no clear D. Per the germline V gene, CDR1 is SGHDT and CDR2 is YYEEEE. CDR3 length equals 14 residues. V was cut by 6 bases and J by 2 bases, with 14 bases left in between. CDR3 in DNA: TGTGCCAGCAAATCGAGGCAGACCAACTATGGCTACACCTTC. Translation: CASKSRQTNYGYTF.

The rearrangement uses TRBV5-6 and TRBJ1-1; D not resolved. V was trimmed by 1 base and J by 5 bases, leaving 12 bases between them. The CDR3 runs to 14 residues. Germline assignment: CDR1 SGHDT and CDR2 YYEEEE. The CDR3 DNA reads as TGTGCCAGCAGCTTGTTTTCCCCCTTGACTGAAGCTTTCTTT. It yields the protein CASSLFSPLTEAFF. Together with reference TRBV5-6 and TRBJ1-1, the CDR3 gives the full variable domain: DAGVTQSPTHLIKTRGQQVTLRCSPKSGHDTVSWYQQALGQGPQFIFQYYEEEERQRGNFPDRFSGHQFPNYSSELNVNALLLGDSALYLCASSLFSPLTEAFFGQGTRLTVV.

The rearrangement links TRBV5-8 to TRBJ1-4; TRBD1 is a possible D gene (5 bases). The CDR3 is made up of 13 amino acids. Trimming cost V 3 bases and J 10 bases, with 13 bases left between them. CDR1 and CDR2 (germline): SGHTS, YDEGEE. This chain's CDR3 is CASSSGTPGKLFF. CDR3 sequence (DNA): TGTGCCAGCAGCTCCGGGACTCCGGGAAAACTGTTTTTT. The variable domain in full, completed from reference TRBV5-8 and TRBJ1-4, reads EAGVTQSPTHLIKTRGQQATLRCSPISGHTSVYWYQQALGLGLQFLLWYDEGEERNRGNFPPRFSGRQFPNYSSELNVNALELEDSALYLCASSSGTPGKLFFGSGTQLSVL.

This chain links TRBV19 with TRBJ2-7; 9 nucleotides align to TRBD1. This CDR3 is 16 amino acids long. With 4 bases clipped from V and 2 bases from J, the junction kept 9 bases outside the gene matches. In germline, CDR1 is LNHDA, CDR2 SQIVND (reference sequence). This CDR3 is CASSRTQDRGAYEQYF. The DNA for the CDR3 is TGTGCCAGTAGTAGAACCCAGGACAGGGGCGCCTACGAGCAGTACTTC.

V usage is TRBV5-4 and J usage is TRBJ2-2; the D gene is possibly TRBD1 (6 bases). Germline loops: CDR1 SGHNT, CDR2 YYREEE (reference sequence). Trimming cost V 4 bases and J 1 base, with 14 bases left between them. The CDR3 extends over 16 amino acids. The CDR3: CASSQVGAGNTGELFF. CDR3 in DNA: TGTGCCAGCAGCCAAGTGGGGGCGGGGAACACCGGGGAGCTGTTTTTT.